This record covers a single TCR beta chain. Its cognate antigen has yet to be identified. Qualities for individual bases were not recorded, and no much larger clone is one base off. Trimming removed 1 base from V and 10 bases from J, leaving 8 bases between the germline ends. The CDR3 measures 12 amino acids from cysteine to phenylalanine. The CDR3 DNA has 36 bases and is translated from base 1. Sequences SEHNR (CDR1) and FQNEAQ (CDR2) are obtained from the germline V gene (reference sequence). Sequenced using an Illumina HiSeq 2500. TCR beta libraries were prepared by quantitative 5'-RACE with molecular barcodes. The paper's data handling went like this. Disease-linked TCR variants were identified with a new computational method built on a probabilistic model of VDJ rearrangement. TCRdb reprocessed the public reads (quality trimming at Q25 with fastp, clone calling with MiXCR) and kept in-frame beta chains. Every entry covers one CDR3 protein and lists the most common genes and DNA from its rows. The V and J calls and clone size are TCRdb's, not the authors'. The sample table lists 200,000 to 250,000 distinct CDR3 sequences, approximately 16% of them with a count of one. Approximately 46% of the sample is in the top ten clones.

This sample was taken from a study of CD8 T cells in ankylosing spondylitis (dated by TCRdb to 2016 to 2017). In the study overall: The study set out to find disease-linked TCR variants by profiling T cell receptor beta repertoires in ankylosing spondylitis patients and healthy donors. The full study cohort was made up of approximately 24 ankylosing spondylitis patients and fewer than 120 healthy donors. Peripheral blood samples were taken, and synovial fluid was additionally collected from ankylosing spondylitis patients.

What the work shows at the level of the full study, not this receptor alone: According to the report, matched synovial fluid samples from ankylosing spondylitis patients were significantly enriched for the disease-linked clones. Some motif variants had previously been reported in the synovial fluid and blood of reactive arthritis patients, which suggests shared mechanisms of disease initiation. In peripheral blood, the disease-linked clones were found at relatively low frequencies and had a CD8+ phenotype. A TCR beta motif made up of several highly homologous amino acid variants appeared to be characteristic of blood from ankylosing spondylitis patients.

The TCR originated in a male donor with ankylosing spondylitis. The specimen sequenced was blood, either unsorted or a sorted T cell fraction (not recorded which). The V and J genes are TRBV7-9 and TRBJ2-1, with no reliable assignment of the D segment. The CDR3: CASSLGIGEQFF. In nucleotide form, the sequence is TGTGCCAGCAGCTTAGGGATAGGGGAGCAGTTCTTC.